Below are 19 T cell receptor beta chains sequenced from a single sample in a study of blood T cells in healthy people across ages. Next came a second PCR, run for about 6 to 11 cycles, which used a sample-barcoded 5' primer along with a J-beta primer mix. TCRdb recomputed calls from the 5' RACE reads with MiXCR, one row per CDR3 protein. This sample has about 1,800,000 distinct CDR3 sequences; about 30% occur once, and the top ten carry around 7.7%. Sequenced: blood. The receptors derive from a woman in her thirties in good health.

This chain links TRBV6-5 with TRBJ1-2; TRBD1 matches at 8 bases. CDR1 is MNHEY and CDR2 is SVGAGI in the germline V gene. After removal of 5 bases from V and 8 bases from J, the junction contained 10 bases not matched to a gene. The CDR3 runs to 14 residues. The CDR3 is CASSTGQAFLGYTF. CDR3 nucleotide sequence: TGTGCCAGCAGTACGGGACAGGCCTTTTTAGGCTACACCTTC.

As for this clonotype: Possible read error: a much larger clone is one base away. This chain uses TRBV12-3 or TRBV12-4 with TRBJ2-7; maybe TRBD1 (5 bases). This CDR3 contains 12 residues. Trimming removed 2 bases at V and 7 bases at J, with 9 bases between. This chain's CDR3 is CASSLQGEEQYF. CDR3 nucleotide sequence: TGTGCCAGCAGTTTACAGGGTGAGGAGCAGTACTTC.

This chain connects TRBV5-1 to TRBJ2-4, with a weak D call TRBD2 (7 bases). The germline CDR1 and CDR2 sequences are SGHRS and YFSETQ. The V end was cut by 4 bases, the J end by 13 bases, with 18 bases between. The CDR3 covers 13 residues. Written as DNA, the CDR3 is TGCGCCAGCAGCCCAGGGGCGGGAGATGGGCAGTACTTC. Its protein product is CASSPGAGDGQYF.

The chain carries TRBV20-1 and TRBJ2-5, with D hard to call. The CDR3 is made up of 11 amino acids. Between the trimmed V and J ends, which lost 2 bases and 6 bases, there was a span of 7 bases. Germline CDR1 DFQATT, CDR2 SNEGSKA (reference sequence). The CDR3 sequence: CSARWEKTQYF. In nucleotides, the CDR3 is TGCAGTGCTAGATGGGAAAAGACCCAGTACTTC.

The DNA for the CDR3 is TGTGCCAGCTCACCAGGGTTTGTGGACGAGCAGTACTTC. It yields the protein CASSPGFVDEQYF. The chain recombines TRBV18 with TRBJ2-7; D gene ambiguous. Looked up from germline, CDR1 is KGHSH and CDR2 is LQKENI. Trimming pared 2 bases from V and 5 bases from J, leaving 10 bases between. CDR3 length: 13 residues.

In this sample, this clonotype turned up a few times. The chain couples TRBV7-2 to TRBJ1-2; D gene ambiguous. The CDR3 is 14 residues long. Germline V gives CDR1 SGHTA, CDR2 FQGNSA. V lost 3 bases, J lost 9 bases, and 17 bases lay in between. The CDR3 protein is CASSFISTEDSYTF. The CDR3 region has the DNA TGTGCCAGCAGCTTTATTAGTACGGAGGATAGCTACACCTTC.

This clonotype has only a few counts. V is TRBV5-1 and J is TRBJ1-5; 10 nucleotides align to TRBD1. The length of the CDR3 is 15 residues. Germline assignment: CDR1 SGHRS and CDR2 YFSETQ. The junction had 8 bases not matched to a gene; V was cut back by 4 bases and J by 7 bases. CDR3 DNA: TGCGCCAGCAGCATGACAGGGGGCGCGAACCAGCCCCAGCATTTT. Translation gives CASSMTGGANQPQHF.

This clonotype was seen at least ten times. The rearrangement uses TRBV4-1 and TRBJ1-6; D gene uncertain. The V end was cut by 1 base, the J end by 0 bases, with 7 bases between. The V gene's germline CDR1 is MGHRA and CDR2 YSYEKL. This CDR3 contains 16 residues. CDR3 in amino acids: CASSQGPSSYNSPLHF. Written as DNA, the CDR3 is TGCGCCAGCAGCCAAGGGCCGAGCTCCTATAATTCACCCCTCCACTTT.

The rearrangement joins TRBV20-1 to TRBJ1-1; a possible D gene is TRBD1 (6 bases). This CDR3 is 14 amino acids long. The V end was cut by 0 bases, the J end by 7 bases, with 15 bases between. Germline V gene sequence: CDR1 DFQATT, CDR2 SNEGSKA (reference sequence). The CDR3 protein is CSARDGQGKGEAFF. CDR3 sequence (DNA): TGCAGTGCTAGAGATGGGCAGGGGAAAGGTGAAGCTTTCTTT.

The gene calls are TRBV2 and TRBJ1-5; no clear D gene. This CDR3 has 13 amino acids. The V end was cut by 4 bases, the J end by 7 bases, with 11 bases between. Germline lookup yields CDR1 SNHLY and CDR2 FYNNEI. In DNA, the CDR3 is TGTGCCAGCAGTGTGGAGGCCTGGCAGCCCCAGCATTTT. Translation: CASSVEAWQPQHF.

This clonotype showed up just a few times. The chain links TRBV20-1 to TRBJ1-2; D not resolved. The germline V gene encodes CDR1 DFQATT and CDR2 SNEGSKA (reference sequence). Trimming cost V 3 bases and J 4 bases, with 12 bases left between them. This CDR3 spans 13 amino acids. This CDR3 reads CSASPGLRYGYTF. In DNA, the CDR3 is TGCAGTGCTAGCCCGGGCTTACGCTATGGCTACACCTTC.

In the case of this clonotype: A much larger clone sits a single nucleotide away, making a read error possible. The chain combines TRBV27 with TRBJ2-4; a weak D match, TRBD2 (6 bases). There are 13 residues in the CDR3. Germline CDR1 reads MNHEY; CDR2 reads SMNVEV (reference sequence). The CDR3 DNA follows: TGTGCCAGCAGTCCGGGAGCCAAAAACATTCAGGACTTC. The encoded protein is CASSPGAKNIQDF.

This clonotype has ten or more counts. The chain recombines TRBV12-3 or TRBV12-4 with TRBJ2-4; 10 bases fit TRBD2. Trimming removed 2 bases from V and 9 bases from J; junction bases left unmatched: 10. This CDR3 has 16 residues. The CDR3 reads CASSLSLAGVSSIQYF. CDR3 nucleotides: TGTGCCAGCAGTTTATCGCTAGCGGGAGTTTCAAGCATTCAGTACTTC.

This chain joins TRBV15 and TRBJ2-1; D is unclear. The CDR3 extends over 12 amino acids. V was clipped by 0 bases and J by 9 bases, with 6 bases between them. CDR1 and CDR2 (germline): LNHNV, YYDKDF (reference sequence). The DNA for the CDR3 is TGTGCCACCAGCAGAGACGAAATTGAGCAGTTCTTC. Translated: CATSRDEIEQFF.

This chain links TRBV30 with TRBJ2-1; D unclear. Looked up from germline, CDR1 is GTSNPN and CDR2 is SVGIG (reference sequence). Trimming removed 0 bases at V and 5 bases at J, with 8 bases between. CDR3 length equals 13 residues. CDR3 loop: CAWSVSYDNEQFF. The CDR3 DNA is TGTGCCTGGAGTGTCTCGTACGACAATGAGCAGTTCTTC.

Concerning this clonotype: A much larger clone is a single base away; this may be a read error. The V call is TRBV7-3, the J call TRBJ2-5, with TRBD2 matching over 7 bases. Germline CDR1 and CDR2: SGHTA and FQGTGA. V lost 8 bases, J lost 4 bases, and 7 bases stayed unmatched. This CDR3 is 13 amino acids long. CDR3 coding DNA: TGTGCCAGCGGACGGGACTACCGAGAGACCCAGTACTTC. Protein: CASGRDYRETQYF.

For this clonotype: A read error may explain this, as a much larger clone is one base away. The genes are TRBV7-3 and TRBJ2-1; 9 nucleotides align to TRBD2. The J call may be in error: the DNA end matches TRBJ2-7 better. This CDR3 is built from 16 residues. Germline V CDR1 and CDR2: SGHTA, FQGTGA. The DNA of the CDR3 is TGTGCCAGCAGCTTAAAGGCGGGGGGGATGTACAATGAGCAGTACTTC. Translation: CASSLKAGGMYNEQYF.

This clonotype turned up a few times. The chain employs TRBV27 and TRBJ2-5; D possibly matches TRBD1 or TRBD2 (5 bases each). The CDR3 runs to 15 residues. CDR1 is MNHEY, CDR2 SMNVEV, per germline (reference sequence). Trimming removed 8 bases at V and 3 bases at J, with 19 bases between. CDR3 nucleotide sequence: TGTGCCAGCGGTACCCTGGCCGGGGCCAAAGAGACCCAGTACTTC. Its protein product is CASGTLAGAKETQYF.

The count of this clonotype is one. The chain employs TRBV6-5 and TRBJ2-1; TRBD1 might be the D (5 bases). Looked up from germline, CDR1 is MNHEY and CDR2 is SVGAGI. The CDR3 runs 12 residues. Trimming cost V 6 bases and J 10 bases, with 13 bases left between them. CDR3 amino acids: CASRERGREQFF. DNA of the CDR3: TGTGCCAGCAGAGAAAGGGGCAGAGAGCAGTTCTTC.